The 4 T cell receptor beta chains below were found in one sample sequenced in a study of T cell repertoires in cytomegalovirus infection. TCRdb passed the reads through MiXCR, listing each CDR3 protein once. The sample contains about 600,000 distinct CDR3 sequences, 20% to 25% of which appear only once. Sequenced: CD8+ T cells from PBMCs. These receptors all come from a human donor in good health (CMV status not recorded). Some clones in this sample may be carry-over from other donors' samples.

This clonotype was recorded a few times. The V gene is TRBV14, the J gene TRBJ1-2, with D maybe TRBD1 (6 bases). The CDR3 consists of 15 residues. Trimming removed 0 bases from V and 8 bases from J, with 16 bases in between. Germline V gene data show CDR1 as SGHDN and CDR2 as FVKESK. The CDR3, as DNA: TGTGCCAGCAGCCAAGAAGGGTTGGGGGCTCAGGGCTACACCTTC. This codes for CASSQEGLGAQGYTF.

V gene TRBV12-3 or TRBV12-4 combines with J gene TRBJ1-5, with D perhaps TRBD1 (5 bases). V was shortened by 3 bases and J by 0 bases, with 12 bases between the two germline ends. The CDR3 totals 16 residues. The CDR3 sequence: CASSFGRDYSNQPQHF. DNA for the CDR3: TGTGCCAGCAGTTTTGGCAGGGATTATAGCAATCAGCCCCAGCATTTT.

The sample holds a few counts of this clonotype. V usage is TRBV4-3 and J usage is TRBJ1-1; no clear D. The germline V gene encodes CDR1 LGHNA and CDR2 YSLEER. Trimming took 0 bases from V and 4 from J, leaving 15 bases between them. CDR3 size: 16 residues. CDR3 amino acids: CASSQEALLGGTEAFF. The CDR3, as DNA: TGCGCCAGCAGCCAAGAAGCCCTCCTCGGCGGCACTGAAGCTTTCTTT.

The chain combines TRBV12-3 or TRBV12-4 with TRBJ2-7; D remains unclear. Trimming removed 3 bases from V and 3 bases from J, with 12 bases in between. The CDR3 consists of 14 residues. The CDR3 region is CASSLSPWGYEQYF. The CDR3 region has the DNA TGTGCCAGCAGTTTGTCCCCTTGGGGCTACGAGCAGTACTTC.